A selection of T cell receptor beta chains follows, all from one sample in a study of cytomegalovirus exposure and HLA in healthy donors. Measured with immunoSEQ multiplex PCR; TCRdb has only the in-frame clones, and not every one. The repertoire holds 150,000 to 200,000 clones, with less than 85% as singletons. The source material was PBMCs. These receptors came from a boy between 2 and 15 years old in good health and CMV-seronegative. The CDR3 runs from the conserved cysteine through the conserved F or W. D genes are given only for firm matches. Clone sizes are given selectively: once, few, many, or a class where the clone is expanded.

CDR3: CASSLTEDTEAFF
DNA: TGTGCCAGCAGCTTGACGGAGGACACTGAAGCTTTCTTT
D: NA
length: 13
J: TRBJ1-1
V: TRBV5-6
size: few

CDR3: CASSLGGADGYTF
DNA: TGTGCCAGCAGCTTAGGTGGGGCCGATGGCTACACCTTC
D: NA
length: 13
J: TRBJ1-2
V: TRBV7-2
size: NA

CDR3: CASSLGGLAGPEQYF
DNA: TGTGCCAGCAGCTTAGGGGGACTAGCGGGCCCCGAGCAGTACTTC
D: TRBD2
length: 15
J: TRBJ2-7
V: TRBV7-2
size: NA

CDR3: CASSLEQFARQDFFSNYGYTF
DNA: TGTGCCAGCAGCTTAGAACAATTCGCTAGACAGGACTTTTTTTCTAACTATGGCTACACCTTC
D: NA
length: 21
J: TRBJ1-2
V: TRBV7-8
size: NA

CDR3: CASSLVGGPETDTQYF
DNA: TGTGCCAGCAGCTTAGTGGGAGGGCCCGAGACAGATACGCAGTATTTT
D: TRBD2
length: 16
J: TRBJ2-3
V: TRBV7-9
size: NA

CDR3: CAWSVGSQPQHF
DNA: TGTGCCTGGAGTGTCGGTAGTCAGCCCCAGCATTTT
D: NA
length: 12
J: TRBJ1-5
V: TRBV30
size: NA

CDR3: CASSLRRDMNTEAFF
DNA: TGTGCCAGCAGTTTACGACGGGACATGAACACTGAAGCTTTCTTT
D: NA
length: 15
J: TRBJ1-1
V: TRBV27
size: NA

CDR3: CASSLGQGGTDTQYF
DNA: TGTGCCAGCAGCTTGGGACAGGGTGGCACAGATACGCAGTATTTT
D: TRBD1
length: 15
J: TRBJ2-3
V: TRBV7-9
size: NA

CDR3: CASSYAGTGNTEAFF
DNA: TGTGCCAGCAGTTACGCCGGGACAGGGAACACTGAAGCTTTCTTT
D: TRBD1
length: 15
J: TRBJ1-1
V: TRBV6-5
size: NA

CDR3: CASSLTRKETQYF
DNA: TGCGCCAGCAGCTTGACCAGGAAAGAGACCCAGTACTTC
D: NA
length: 13
J: TRBJ2-5
V: TRBV5-1
size: NA

CDR3: CASSINRGISGNTIYF
DNA: TGTGCCAGCAGCATTAACAGGGGTATCTCTGGAAACACCATATATTTT
D: TRBD1
length: 16
J: TRBJ1-3
V: TRBV5-6
size: few

CDR3: CASSVGAQPNYGYTF
DNA: TGTGCCAGCAGCGTAGGGGCCCAGCCTAACTATGGCTACACCTTC
D: NA
length: 15
J: TRBJ1-2
V: TRBV9
size: NA

CDR3: CASSPRGRGIAADTQYF
DNA: TGCGCCAGCAGCCCCAGAGGCAGGGGGATCGCGGCAGATACGCAGTATTTT
D: TRBD1
length: 17
J: TRBJ2-3
V: TRBV5-1
size: NA

CDR3: CASSFSRGPGYNEQFF
DNA: TGTGCCAGTAGTTTTAGCCGAGGGCCGGGCTACAATGAGCAGTTCTTC
D: NA
length: 16
J: TRBJ2-1
V: TRBV19
size: NA